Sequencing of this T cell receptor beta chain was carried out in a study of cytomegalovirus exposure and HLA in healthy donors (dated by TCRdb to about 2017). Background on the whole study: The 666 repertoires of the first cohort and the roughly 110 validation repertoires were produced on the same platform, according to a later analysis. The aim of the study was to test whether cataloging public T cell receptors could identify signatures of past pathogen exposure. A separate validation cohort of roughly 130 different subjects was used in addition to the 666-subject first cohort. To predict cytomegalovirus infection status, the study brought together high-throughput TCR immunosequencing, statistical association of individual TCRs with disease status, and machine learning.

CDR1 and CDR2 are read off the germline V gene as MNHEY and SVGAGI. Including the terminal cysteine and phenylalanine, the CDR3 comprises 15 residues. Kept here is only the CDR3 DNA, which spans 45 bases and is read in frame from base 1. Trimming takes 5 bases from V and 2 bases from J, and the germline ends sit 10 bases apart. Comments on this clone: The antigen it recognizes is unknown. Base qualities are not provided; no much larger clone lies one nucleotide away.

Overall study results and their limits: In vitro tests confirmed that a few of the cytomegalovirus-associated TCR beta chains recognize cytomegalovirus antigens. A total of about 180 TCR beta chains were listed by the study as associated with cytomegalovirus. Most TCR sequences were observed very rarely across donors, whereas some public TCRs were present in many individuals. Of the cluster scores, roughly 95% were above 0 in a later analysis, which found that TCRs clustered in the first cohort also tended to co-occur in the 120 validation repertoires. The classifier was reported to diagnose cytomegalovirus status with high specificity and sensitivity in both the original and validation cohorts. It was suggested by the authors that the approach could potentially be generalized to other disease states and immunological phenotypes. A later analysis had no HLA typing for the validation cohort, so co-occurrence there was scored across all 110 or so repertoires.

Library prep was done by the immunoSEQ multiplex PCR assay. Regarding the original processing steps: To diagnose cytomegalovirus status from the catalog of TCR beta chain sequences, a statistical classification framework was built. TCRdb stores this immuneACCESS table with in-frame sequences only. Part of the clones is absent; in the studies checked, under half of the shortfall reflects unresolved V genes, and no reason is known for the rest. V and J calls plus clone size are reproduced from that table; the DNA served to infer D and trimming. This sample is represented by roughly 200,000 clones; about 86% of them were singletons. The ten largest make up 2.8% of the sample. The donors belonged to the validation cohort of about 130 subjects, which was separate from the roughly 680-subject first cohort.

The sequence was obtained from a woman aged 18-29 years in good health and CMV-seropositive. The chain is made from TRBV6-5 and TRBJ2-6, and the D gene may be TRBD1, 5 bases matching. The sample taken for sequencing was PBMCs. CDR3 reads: CASSTRQTGANVLTF. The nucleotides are TGTGCCAGCAGTACAAGACAGACTGGGGCCAACGTCCTGACTTTC.